Below, one T cell receptor (beta chain) is given with its context. Its antigen remains unidentified. The J segment lost 8 bases and the V segment lost 3 bases, leaving 14 bases of the junction unmatched. The CDR3 sequence is 16 residues long. In germline, CDR1 is SGDLS, CDR2 YYNGEE. PCR used 60 Vbeta primers and 13 Jbeta primers. The protocol was immunoSEQ multiplex PCR, while the TCRdb copy is restricted to in-frame clones and leaves out a portion. The top ten clones hold 1.4% of a sample with more than 200,000 clones, approximately 80% of them seen once. The data originate from a study of cytomegalovirus exposure and HLA in healthy donors. Study background: An earlier analysis identified 100 million to 130 million unique TCR beta sequences in 150 million to 200 million T cells. Broader study findings: TCR beta V- and J-gene trimming, according to a later analysis, was linked to a missense DCLRE1C variant.

The sample was PBMCs. This rearrangement joins TRBV9 to TRBJ1-2; 9 bases line up with TRBD1. This receptor was taken from a girl aged 5-17 years in good health and CMV-seronegative. CDR3 DNA sequence: TGTGCCAGCAGCGAAGACCCACAGGGGGCGTTAATAGGCTACACCTTC. Its protein product is CASSEDPQGALIGYTF.